Below, 5 T cell receptor beta chains from the same sample are listed, as sequenced in a study of blood T cell repertoires in COVID-19. Profiled with immunoSEQ multiplex PCR; TCRdb holds only in-frame clones, not every one. The sample comprises roughly 250,000 clones, 65% to 85% of which are singletons, and around 5.5% rests with the top ten. Sequenced: peripheral blood. These receptors originate from a human donor in a cohort sampled during active COVID-19.

The chain employs TRBV24-1 and TRBJ2-1, with D perhaps TRBD1 (6 bases). CDR3 length: 15 amino acids. The V gene's germline CDR1 is KGHDR and CDR2 SFDVKD. V gave up 4 bases and J gave up 6 bases, with 15 bases separating them. This CDR3 reads CATSERIATGNEQFF. For the CDR3, the DNA is TGTGCCACCAGTGAGCGGATAGCGACAGGCAATGAGCAGTTCTTC.

This chain joins TRBV5-4 and TRBJ2-3; 11 nucleotides agree with TRBD2. This CDR3 has 16 residues. CDR1 and CDR2 from the germline V gene are SGHNT and YYREEE (reference sequence). Germline trimming cut 6 bases from V and 6 bases from J; bases unmatched to any gene: 12. CDR3 DNA: TGTGCCAGCAACCCCGGGCTAGCGGGGGGCCGGGATACGCAGTATTTT. Translated: CASNPGLAGGRDTQYF.

CDR3 residues: CASSRTGQGDTEAFF. The CDR3 coding sequence is TGTGCCAGTAGTAGGACAGGACAAGGGGACACTGAAGCTTTCTTT. V and J are TRBV19 and TRBJ1-1; 7 bases are shared with TRBD1. After removal of 4 bases from V and 3 bases from J, the junction contained 8 bases not matched to a gene. The germline CDR1 and CDR2 sequences are LNHDA and SQIVND (reference sequence). The CDR3 extends over 15 amino acids.

The chain uses TRBV7-9 and TRBJ2-7, with 10 bases that match TRBD2. Germline CDR1 SEHNR, CDR2 FQNEAQ (reference sequence). Trimming at V came to 5 bases and at J to 3 bases, leaving 7 bases not matched to a gene. CDR3 length: 15 amino acids. The CDR3, as DNA: TGTGCCAGCAGCCTAACTAGCGGGGCGGGCTACGAGCAGTACTTC. Residues: CASSLTSGAGYEQYF.

This clone was seen a single time. The chain is built from TRBV6-5 and TRBJ2-5; TRBD2 agrees at 10 bases. The V segment lost 7 bases and the J segment 1 base; nucleotides outside the gene matches: 6. The CDR3 spans 15 residues. CDR1 is MNHEY and CDR2 is SVGAGI in the germline V gene. CDR3 sequence: CASTFSGRFQETQYF. The CDR3 coding sequence is TGTGCCAGCACCTTTAGCGGGAGGTTCCAAGAGACCCAGTACTTC.